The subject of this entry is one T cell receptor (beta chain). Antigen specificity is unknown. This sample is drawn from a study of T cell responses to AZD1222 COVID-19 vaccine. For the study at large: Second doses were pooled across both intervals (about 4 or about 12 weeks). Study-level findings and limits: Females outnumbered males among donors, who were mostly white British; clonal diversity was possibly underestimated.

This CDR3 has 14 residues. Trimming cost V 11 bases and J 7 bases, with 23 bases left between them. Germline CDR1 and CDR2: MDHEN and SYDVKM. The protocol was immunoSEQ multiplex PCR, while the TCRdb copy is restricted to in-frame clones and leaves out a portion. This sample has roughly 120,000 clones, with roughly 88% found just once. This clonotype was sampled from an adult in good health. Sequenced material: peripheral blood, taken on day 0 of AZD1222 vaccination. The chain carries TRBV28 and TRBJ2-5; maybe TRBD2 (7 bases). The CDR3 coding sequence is TGTGCCTCTGGGGGCGGGAGACATCCAGGGACCCAGTACTTC. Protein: CASGGGRHPGTQYF. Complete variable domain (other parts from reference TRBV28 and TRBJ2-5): DVKVTQSSRYLVKRTGEKVFLECVQDMDHENMFWYRQDPGLGLRLIYFSYDVKMKEKGDIPEGYSVSREKKERFSLILESASTNQTSMYLCASGGGRHPGTQYFGPGTRLLVL.